These 13 T cell receptor beta chains were all obtained from the same sample, sequenced in a study of blood T cells in healthy people across ages. With a J-beta primer mix and a sample-barcoded 5' primer, a second PCR ran roughly 6 to 11 cycles. MiXCR, run by TCRdb on the 5' RACE reads, gives a single entry per CDR3 protein. The repertoire holds 650,000 to 1,000,000 distinct CDR3 sequences, with roughly 34% as singletons. Source material: blood. These receptor sequences come from a man between 18 and 29 years old in good health.

The V call is TRBV20-1, the J call TRBJ2-2; 7 nucleotides agree with TRBD1. CDR1 and CDR2 (germline): DFQATT, SNEGSKA (reference sequence). Trimming removed 4 bases from V and 3 bases from J; junction bases left unmatched: 5. This CDR3 region has 14 residues. CDR3: CSATTGIYTGELFF. The CDR3 region has the DNA TGCAGTGCTACGACAGGGATATACACCGGGGAGCTGTTTTTT.

V gene TRBV6-5 combines with J gene TRBJ1-2; TRBD1 matches at 7 bases. Per the germline V gene, CDR1 is MNHEY and CDR2 is SVGAGI. The ends lost 2 bases at V and 6 bases at J; junction bases unmatched: 6. The CDR3 loop spans 14 amino acids. The CDR3 DNA is TGTGCCAGCAGTTACAGGGACAGCTTGGATGGCTACACCTTC. Protein sequence: CASSYRDSLDGYTF.

This clonotype was seen at least ten times. J is TRBJ2-5 and V is TRBV4-2, with TRBD2 identical over 11 bases. From germline, CDR1 is LGHNA and CDR2 YNFKEQ. This CDR3 is 20 amino acids long. V shed 2 bases and J 1 base; nucleotides not matched to a gene: 15. The CDR3 spells CASSQNSGTSGDGFQETQYF. The DNA for the CDR3 is TGTGCCAGCAGCCAAAATTCCGGGACTAGCGGAGATGGCTTCCAAGAGACCCAGTACTTC.

The sample holds a few counts of this clonotype. The chain joins TRBV4-2 to TRBJ2-5, with no clear D. Trimming stripped 2 bases from V and 11 bases from J, with 15 bases between. CDR1 and CDR2 (germline): LGHNA, YNFKEQ. CDR3 length: 13 amino acids. CDR3: CASSQYSGNEQYF. CDR3 nucleotides: TGTGCCAGCAGCCAATACTCGGGTAATGAGCAGTACTTC.

This clonotype was picked up a small number of times. The chain combines TRBV6-5 with TRBJ1-1; D call uncertain. The V gene's germline CDR1 is MNHEY and CDR2 SVGAGI. Trimming removed 2 bases at V and 0 bases at J, with 7 bases between. This CDR3 contains 14 residues. CDR3 sequence: CASSYDPVNTEAFF. CDR3 DNA sequence: TGTGCCAGCAGTTACGATCCGGTGAACACTGAAGCTTTCTTT.

This chain uses TRBV5-4 with TRBJ2-7, with 11 positions matching TRBD2. The CDR3 is made up of 16 amino acids. Germline V gives CDR1 SGHNT, CDR2 YYREEE (reference sequence). Trimming cost V 4 bases and J 0 bases; bases outside gene matches: 6. CDR3: CASSPGLAGSSYEQYF. In DNA, the CDR3 is TGTGCCAGCAGCCCAGGACTAGCGGGTAGCTCCTACGAGCAGTACTTC.

The V gene is TRBV10-3, the J gene TRBJ2-1; 13 bases are shared with TRBD2. Trimming took 6 bases from V and 6 from J; bases not matched to a gene: 8. CDR1 ENHRY and CDR2 SYGVKD come from the germline V gene. The CDR3 extends over 16 amino acids. The CDR3 here is CAIRGTSGKAFNEQFF. The CDR3 bases are TGTGCCATCAGGGGGACTAGCGGGAAAGCCTTCAATGAGCAGTTCTTC.

The chain couples TRBV12-3 or TRBV12-4 to TRBJ1-4, with D perhaps matching TRBD1 (5 bases). Trimming removed 2 bases at V and 1 base at J, with 11 bases between. This CDR3 contains 16 residues. The CDR3 protein is CASSLWGEGTNEKLFF. The CDR3 DNA follows: TGTGCCAGCAGTTTATGGGGGGAAGGAACTAATGAAAAACTGTTTTTT.

Worth noting for this clonotype: An end of the junction does not agree with germline; a read error may underlie this. This chain uses TRBV4-1 with TRBJ1-5; D possibly corresponds to TRBD1 (5 bases). Per germline, CDR1 MGHRA and CDR2 YSYEKL. This CDR3 contains 16 residues. The CDR3 bases are TGCTCCAGCAGCCAAGGGGCCAGAGGGATGGGTCAGCCCCAGCATTTT. This translates into CSSSQGARGMGQPQHF.

The chain combines TRBV6-2 or TRBV6-3 with TRBJ1-4; TRBD1 aligns across 8 bases. Germline CDR1 and CDR2: MNHEY and SVGEGT. The CDR3 covers 15 residues. The ends lost 2 bases at V and 6 bases at J; junction bases unmatched: 5. The CDR3 DNA is TGTGCCAGCAGTTACACTGGGACAGGCGATGAAAAACTGTTTTTT. Its translation is CASSYTGTGDEKLFF.

This clonotype showed up just a few times. The chain combines TRBV12-3 or TRBV12-4 with TRBJ1-1; 8 nucleotides align to TRBD1. The ends lost 4 bases at V and 10 bases at J; junction bases unmatched: 14. The CDR3 has 15 residues. The CDR3, as DNA: TGTGCCAGCAGTTCAACACAGGGGGGGGTTCAGGCAGCTTTCTTT. This codes for CASSSTQGGVQAAFF.

In the case of this clonotype: At one end the junction does not follow the germline gene, possibly because of a read error. V is TRBV6-2 or TRBV6-3 and J is TRBJ1-6; D gene unclear. The CDR3 spans 16 residues. CDR1 is MNHEY and CDR2 is SVGEGT in the germline V gene. CDR3 loop: CASSYSSISYNSPPHF. For the CDR3, the DNA is TGTGCCAGCAGTTACTCGTCTATTTCCTATAATTCACCCCCCCACTTT.

This clonotype was seen only a few times. V gene TRBV7-8 combines with J gene TRBJ1-1, with 10 bases identical to TRBD1. Germline V gives CDR1 SGHVS, CDR2 FQNEAQ. The CDR3 covers 16 residues. The V segment lost 6 bases and the J segment 11 bases; nucleotides outside the gene matches: 18. The CDR3 nucleotides read TGTGCCAGCAGACCATCCCGGGACAGGGGTATCAGGGGGGCTTTCTTT. It encodes CASRPSRDRGIRGAFF.